The 27 T cell receptor beta chains below were found in one sample sequenced in a study of blood T cell repertoires in COVID-19. Some clones are missing from TCRdb's copy, which holds only in-frame ones; the method was immunoSEQ multiplex PCR. Here the sample spans 100,000 to 150,000 clones, roughly 85% being singletons. Sequencing was performed on peripheral blood. Receptors were obtained from a woman aged 80 or over with acute or convalescent COVID-19.

This clone was detected a few times. CDR3 protein: CASSQGGSEAFF. For the CDR3, the DNA is TGTGCCAGCAGCCAAGGTGGGAGTGAAGCTTTCTTT. V gene TRBV3-1 (or the pseudogene TRBV3-2) combines with J gene TRBJ1-1; D uncertain. The CDR3 is 12 residues long. CDR1 and CDR2 (germline): LGHDT, YNNKEL (reference sequence). The V gene lost 1 base and the J gene lost 7 bases, with 7 bases spanning the gap.

The count of this clone is one. The chain couples TRBV4-3 to TRBJ2-1; 7 positions agree with TRBD2. Germline V lookup: CDR1 LGHNA, CDR2 YSLEER. V lost 3 bases to trimming and J lost 0 bases; unmatched junction nucleotides: 8. CDR3 length equals 17 residues. CDR3 in amino acids: CASSQGSGTGSYNEQFF. The CDR3 nucleotides read TGCGCCAGCAGCCAGGGGAGCGGGACCGGCTCCTACAATGAGCAGTTCTTC.

This clone was recorded once. The CDR3 nucleotides are TGTGCCAGCAGTTTTTATAGGGGGCGGCAAGAGACCCAGTACTTC. It encodes CASSFYRGRQETQYF. V is TRBV6-5 and J is TRBJ2-5; 7 nucleotides match TRBD1. The CDR3 runs 15 residues. V gave up 4 bases and J gave up 2 bases; unmatched junction bases: 7. Germline V gene lookup returns CDR1 MNHEY and CDR2 SVGAGI.

This clone was found once. This chain links TRBV2 with TRBJ2-1; maybe TRBD2 (6 bases). V dropped 4 bases and J dropped 0 bases, with 10 bases sitting between them. This CDR3 has 15 residues. CDR1 is SNHLY and CDR2 is FYNNEI in the germline V gene. The CDR3 bases are TGTGCCAGCAGTGGCGAGGGAGGCTCCTACAATGAGCAGTTCTTC. Its protein product is CASSGEGGSYNEQFF.

The J gene is TRBJ2-2, the V gene TRBV25-1; D not resolved. Germline V gene lookup returns CDR1 MGHDK and CDR2 SYGVNS. Deletions cut 4 bases from V and 6 bases from J, with 12 bases between. The CDR3 length is 14 residues. In DNA, the CDR3 is TGTGCCAGCAGTGTACCCGGCGGCGCCGGGGAGCTGTTTTTT. Protein sequence: CASSVPGGAGELFF.

The rearrangement joins TRBV5-4 to TRBJ2-7; 7 bases map to TRBD1. Looked up from germline, CDR1 is SGHNT and CDR2 is YYREEE (reference sequence). The CDR3 consists of 13 residues. Trimming cost V 1 base and J 3 bases; bases outside gene matches: 1. The DNA for the CDR3 is TGTGCCAGCAGCTTGAACAGGGGCTACGAGCAGTACGTC. Translating gives CASSLNRGYEQYV.

This clone was recorded only once. The rearrangement uses TRBV4-1 and TRBJ1-5; D may be TRBD1 (6 bases). CDR1 is MGHRA and CDR2 is YSYEKL in the germline V gene. Trimming left V 0 bases short and J 4 bases short, with 13 bases between. The CDR3 is made up of 16 amino acids. The chain's CDR3 is CASSQDLGGLNQPQHF. The CDR3 DNA follows: TGCGCCAGCAGCCAAGATCTGGGGGGGCTGAATCAGCCCCAGCATTTT.

The chain carries TRBV5-3 and TRBJ2-7; unclear D gene. TRBV5-3 is identified as an open reading frame with a role that is uncertain. The CDR3 extends over 12 amino acids. Trimming shortened V by 0 bases and J by 3 bases, and 4 bases separated the two germline ends. CDR3 coding DNA: TGTGCCAGAAGCTTGGCCAGCTACGAGCAGTACGTC. As protein: CARSLASYEQYV.

This rearrangement joins TRBV10-3 to TRBJ2-7; TRBD2 might be the D (5 bases). Germline CDR1 and CDR2: ENHRY and SYGVKD. CDR3 length: 15 amino acids. Trimming cost V 3 bases and J 0 bases, with 12 bases left between them. The CDR3 loop reads CAISDKDGNSYEQYF. In DNA form, the CDR3 reads TGTGCCATCAGTGACAAGGACGGGAACTCCTACGAGCAGTACTTC.

The V and J genes are TRBV11-2 and TRBJ1-3; D not resolved. The CDR3 loop spans 11 amino acids. Germline V lookup: CDR1 SGHAT, CDR2 FQNNGV. Trimming removed 3 bases from V and 8 bases from J, with 5 bases in between. The CDR3 DNA reads TGTGCCAGCAGCTTGTTATACACCATATATTTT. This gives the protein CASSLLYTIYF.

The chain recombines TRBV10-2 with TRBJ1-4; 9 bases agree with TRBD1. V dropped 6 bases and J dropped 7; count of bases not matched to a gene: 3. Germline-derived CDR1 and CDR2 are WSHSY and SAAADI. The CDR3 runs 13 residues. CDR3 in amino acids: CASRRDRVEKLFF. The CDR3 coding sequence is TGCGCCAGCAGGCGGGACAGGGTTGAAAAACTGTTTTTT.

The V and J genes are TRBV28 and TRBJ1-1; maybe TRBD1 (6 bases). The V gene lost 5 bases and the J gene lost 0 bases, with 13 bases spanning the gap. From germline, CDR1 is MDHEN and CDR2 SYDVKM. This CDR3 is 15 amino acids long. The CDR3 is CASSLRQALNTEAFF. As DNA, the CDR3 is TGTGCCAGCAGTCTCCGACAGGCGTTGAACACTGAAGCTTTCTTT.

J is TRBJ2-5 and V is TRBV5-1; possibly TRBD2 for D (6 bases). The CDR3 is 14 residues long. CDR1 SGHRS and CDR2 YFSETQ come from the germline V gene. V was clipped by 4 bases and J by 3 bases, with 13 bases between them. The CDR3 is CASSIGTVKETQYF. CDR3 in DNA: TGCGCCAGCAGCATCGGGACTGTAAAAGAGACCCAGTACTTC.

The V and J genes are TRBV5-1 and TRBJ1-5, with D maybe TRBD1 (5 bases). Germline V lookup: CDR1 SGHRS, CDR2 YFSETQ. The V end was cut by 2 bases, the J end by 4 bases, with 7 bases between. The CDR3 extends over 13 amino acids. CDR3 protein: CASSFQGNQPQHF. The CDR3 DNA follows: TGCGCCAGCAGCTTCCAGGGAAATCAGCCCCAGCATTTT.

As DNA, the CDR3 is TGTGCCAGCAGCCCCCAGCGGGGGGGTAAAGCTTTCTTT. It codes for CASSPQRGGKAFF. The V and J genes are TRBV12-3 or TRBV12-4 and TRBJ1-1; tentatively, D is TRBD1 (5 bases). Between the trimmed V and J ends, which lost 6 bases and 9 bases, there was a span of 17 bases. The length of the CDR3 is 13 residues.

The CDR3 loop is CASSFEGNTGELFF. CDR3 sequence (DNA): TGTGCCAGCAGCTTCGAGGGAAACACCGGGGAGCTGTTTTTT. The V and J genes are TRBV7-3 and TRBJ2-2, with D maybe TRBD2 (5 bases). This CDR3 has 14 amino acids. V was cut by 3 bases and J by 2 bases, with 7 bases left in between. The V gene's germline CDR1 is SGHTA and CDR2 FQGTGA.

The J gene is TRBJ1-2, the V gene TRBV5-6; 7 bases are a match to TRBD1. The V gene's germline CDR1 is SGHDT and CDR2 YYEEEE. The CDR3 is 18 amino acids. Trimming cost V 4 bases and J 6 bases; bases outside gene matches: 21. The CDR3 coding sequence is TGTGCCAGCAGCGTAGGGATCTACCAGGGGGGACAGTCCCATGGCTACACCTTC. It translates to CASSVGIYQGGQSHGYTF.

Comments on this clone: This sample includes further DNA sequences coding for the same CDR3. The rearrangement links TRBV18 to TRBJ1-2; 7 bases agree with TRBD1. CDR3 length equals 13 residues. Trimming removed 5 bases from V and 5 bases from J; junction bases left unmatched: 5. Germline CDR1 reads KGHSH; CDR2 reads LQKENI. This CDR3 is CASSSDRVYGYTF. CDR3 DNA sequence: TGTGCCAGCTCATCCGACAGGGTTTATGGCTACACCTTC.

The V and J genes are TRBV27 and TRBJ2-3, with 11 bases matching TRBD1. CDR1 and CDR2 from the germline V gene are MNHEY and SMNVEV (reference sequence). The junction had 10 bases not matched to a gene; V was cut back by 1 base and J by 1 base. There are 19 residues in the CDR3. This CDR3 reads CASSLLRTGGKMGTDTQYF. The CDR3 nucleotides read TGTGCCAGCAGTTTATTACGGACAGGGGGCAAAATGGGCACAGATACGCAGTATTTT.

The V and J genes are TRBV3-1 (or the pseudogene TRBV3-2) and TRBJ1-1; D remains unclear. The CDR3 is 14 residues long. Trimming removed 2 bases from V and 5 bases from J, with 12 bases in between. Germline V CDR1 and CDR2: LGHDT, YNNKEL (reference sequence). The CDR3 loop reads CASSQSGPGTEAFF. The DNA for the CDR3 is TGTGCCAGCAGCCAAAGCGGTCCGGGTACTGAAGCTTTCTTT.

The V call is TRBV28, the J call TRBJ1-2; D not certain. There are 11 residues in the CDR3. Deletions cut 5 bases from V and 8 bases from J, with 9 bases between. Germline V gene sequence: CDR1 MDHEN, CDR2 SYDVKM. CDR3: CASSRTRGYTF. CDR3 bases: TGTGCCAGCAGTCGGACTCGAGGCTACACCTTC.

The chain joins TRBV19 to TRBJ1-5; D unresolved. The CDR3 loop spans 12 amino acids. From germline, CDR1 is LNHDA and CDR2 SQIVND (reference sequence). V gave up 10 bases and J gave up 11 bases, with 18 bases separating them. The CDR3 DNA sequence: TGTGCCACGGGAATGTCGCGGGCGGCCCAGCATTTT. It yields the protein CATGMSRAAQHF.

The gene calls are TRBV5-1 and TRBJ2-7; D is possibly TRBD2 (7 bases). Germline loops: CDR1 SGHRS, CDR2 YFSETQ. The V gene lost 2 bases and the J gene lost 5 bases, with 8 bases spanning the gap. The CDR3 is made up of 12 amino acids. The CDR3 region has the DNA TGCGCCAGCAGCTTAGGGGGGGACGAGCAGTACTTC. Amino acids: CASSLGGDEQYF.

V gene TRBV5-8 combines with J gene TRBJ1-3; D is perhaps TRBD1 (5 bases). Germline V gene lookup returns CDR1 SGHTS and CDR2 YDEGEE. V lost 4 bases and J 2 bases, leaving 16 bases between the germline ends. The CDR3 is 16 residues long. The CDR3, as DNA: TGTGCCAGCAGCCCTGGACAAGTTTTAGCTGGAAACACCATATATTTT. Amino acids: CASSPGQVLAGNTIYF.

CDR3 region: CASTPQGTEAFF. The DNA for the CDR3 is TGTGCCAGCACCCCACAGGGCACTGAAGCTTTCTTT. The V call is TRBV28, the J call TRBJ1-1; perhaps TRBD1 as D (6 bases). Germline CDR1 and CDR2: MDHEN and SYDVKM. The V and J ends lost 7 bases and 4 bases respectively, with 10 bases between them. The CDR3 has 12 residues.

The chain is built from TRBV24-1 and TRBJ1-2, with D tentatively TRBD1 (6 bases). V lost 5 bases, J lost 6 bases, and 12 bases lay in between. The germline V gene has CDR1 KGHDR and CDR2 SFDVKD. CDR3 length equals 13 residues. CDR3 region: CATSVGGQDGYTF. The CDR3, as DNA: TGTGCCACCAGTGTTGGGGGCCAGGATGGCTACACCTTC.

This chain uses TRBV5-4 with TRBJ1-6, with D unresolved. This CDR3 contains 14 residues. The germline gives CDR1 SGHNT, CDR2 YYREEE (reference sequence). V was shortened by 1 base and J by 7 bases, with 9 bases between the two germline ends. CDR3: CASSLRTGNSPLHF. The CDR3 DNA sequence: TGTGCCAGCAGCTTGAGGACGGGAAATTCACCCCTCCACTTT.